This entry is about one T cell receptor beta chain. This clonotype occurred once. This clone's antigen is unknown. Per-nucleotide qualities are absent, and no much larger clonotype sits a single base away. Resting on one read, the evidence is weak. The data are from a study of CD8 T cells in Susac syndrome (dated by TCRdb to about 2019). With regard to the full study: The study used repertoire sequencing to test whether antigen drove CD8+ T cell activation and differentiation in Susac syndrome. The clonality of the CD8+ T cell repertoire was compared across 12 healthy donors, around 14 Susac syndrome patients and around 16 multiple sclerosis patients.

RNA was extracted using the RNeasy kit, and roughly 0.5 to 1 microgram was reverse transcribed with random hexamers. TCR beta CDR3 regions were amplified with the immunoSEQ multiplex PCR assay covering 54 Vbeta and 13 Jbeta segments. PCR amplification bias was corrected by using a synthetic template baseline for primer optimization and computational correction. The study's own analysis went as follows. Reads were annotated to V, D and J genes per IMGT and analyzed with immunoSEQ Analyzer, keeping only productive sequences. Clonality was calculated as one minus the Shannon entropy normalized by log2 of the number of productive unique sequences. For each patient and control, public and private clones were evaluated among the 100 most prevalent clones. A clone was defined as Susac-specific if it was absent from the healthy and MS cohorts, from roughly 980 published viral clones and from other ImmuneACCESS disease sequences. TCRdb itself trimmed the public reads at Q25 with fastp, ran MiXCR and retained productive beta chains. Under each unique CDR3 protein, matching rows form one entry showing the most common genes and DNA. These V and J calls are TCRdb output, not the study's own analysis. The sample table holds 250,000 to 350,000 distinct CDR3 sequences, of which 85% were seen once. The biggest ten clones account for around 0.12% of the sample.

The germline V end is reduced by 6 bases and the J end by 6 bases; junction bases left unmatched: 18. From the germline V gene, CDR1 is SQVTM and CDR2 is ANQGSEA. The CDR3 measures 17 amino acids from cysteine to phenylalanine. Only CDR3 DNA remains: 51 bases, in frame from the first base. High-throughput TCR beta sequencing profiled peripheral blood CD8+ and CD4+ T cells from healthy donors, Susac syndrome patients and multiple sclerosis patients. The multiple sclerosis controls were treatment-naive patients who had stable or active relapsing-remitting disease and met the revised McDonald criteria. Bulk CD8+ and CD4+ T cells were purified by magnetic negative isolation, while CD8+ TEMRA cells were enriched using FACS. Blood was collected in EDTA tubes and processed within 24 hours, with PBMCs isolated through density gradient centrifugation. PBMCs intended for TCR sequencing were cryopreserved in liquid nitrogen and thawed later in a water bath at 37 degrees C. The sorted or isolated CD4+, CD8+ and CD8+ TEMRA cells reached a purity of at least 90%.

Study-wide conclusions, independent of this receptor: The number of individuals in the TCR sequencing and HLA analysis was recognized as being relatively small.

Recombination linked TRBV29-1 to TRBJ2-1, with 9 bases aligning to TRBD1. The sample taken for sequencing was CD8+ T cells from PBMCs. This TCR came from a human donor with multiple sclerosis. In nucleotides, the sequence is TGCAGCGTCCTTTCTTTCTGGGACAGGGAAGCCATCAATGAGCAGTTCTTC. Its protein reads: CSVLSFWDREAINEQFF.